The clone carrying this T cell receptor (beta chain) was found many times. The sample originates from a study of Graves' ophthalmopathy and Graves' hyperthyroidism. Germline trimming cut 5 bases from V and 0 bases from J; bases unmatched to any gene: 4. This CDR3 comprises 15 residues. RNA transcripts provided the template for amplifying TCR beta CDR3 regions. HTBI primers were employed in first-round RT-PCR, then a second-round multiplex PCR followed. Each CDR3 protein gets one entry after TCRdb re-called the multiplex PCR reads with MiXCR. The table records under 350,000 distinct CDR3 sequences, 17% of them present only once.

The sequence derives from an adult man with Graves' ophthalmopathy. Sample: peripheral blood. The J gene is TRBJ2-7, the V gene TRBV12-3 or TRBV12-4; 10 bases are shared with TRBD2. This CDR3 reads CASSPASGSSYEQYF. The CDR3 bases are TGTGCCAGCAGTCCCGCTAGCGGGAGCTCCTACGAGCAGTACTTC.